Listed below are T cell receptor beta chains from one sample, sequenced in a study of blood T cell repertoires in COVID-19. The assay was immunoSEQ multiplex PCR, and TCRdb's table has in-frame clones only and misses some. The sample has over 75,000 clones, around 80% seen once. Sequencing input: peripheral blood. These receptors originate from an elderly woman with active or convalescent COVID-19. Each CDR3 is given without its conserved first and last residue.

V gene | CDR3 protein
TRBV6-5 | ASSYSLQGGDSPLH
TRBV12-5 | ASGLGQGVSGNTIY
TRBV7-3 | ASSQMQTGYGTDTQY
TRBV3-1/TRBV3-2 | ASSQDPELSPLH
TRBV19 | ASSWLRDLNTGELF
TRBV10-3 | AISVGVGDTEAF
TRBV5-1 | ASSLAGEHYNEQF
TRBV7-2 | ASSLNSGSISGELF
TRBV5-1 | ASSLVSGSYNEQF
TRBV7-6 | ASSPELVPGELF
TRBV5-1 | ASSLNVMEGHQPQH
TRBV19 | ASSITVLGETEAF
TRBV6-5 | ASRPSWNEKLF
TRBV7-2 | ASSDPGTGRYEQY
TRBV5-1 | ASSLQGLGTGELF
TRBV7-9 | ASSFGKGGSYGYT
TRBV28 | ASSHNQPQH
TRBV5-5 | ASSVDGSNQPQH
TRBV9 | ASAPVILSDTQY
TRBV10-3 | AISESRADWEQY
TRBV2 | ASSRQVWDGYT
TRBV5-6 | ASTYQETQY
TRBV19 | ASRSLRTVDGSSNQPQH
TRBV14 | ASSQRLGGGETQY
TRBV5-8 | ASSPGEGYREQY
TRBV28 | ASRPLAGVSYEQY